The T cell receptor beta chain under discussion was sequenced for a study of OX40 agonist ivuxolimab in advanced cancers. Using immunoSEQ multiplex PCR, the repertoire was profiled, and TCRdb retains in-frame clones only, with some absent. The data contain 70,000 to 90,000 clones, about 92% of them singletons. General study findings and limits: Determination of antigen specificity was not performed for the expanded peripheral T cells.

To note about this clone: Its antigen is currently unknown.

CDR1 is MDHEN, CDR2 SYDVKM, per germline. V lost 8 bases, J lost 10 bases, and 12 bases stayed unmatched. CDR3 length: 13 amino acids. Material: CD4+ or CD8+ T cells sorted from blood, obtained in a trial of the OX40 agonist ivuxolimab. The TCR sequence derives from an adult with an advanced solid tumor such as melanoma, head and neck, liver or kidney cancer. The chain carries TRBV28 and TRBJ2-5; the match to TRBD2 covers 8 bases. CDR3 amino acids: CASSILAELVQYF. The DNA of the CDR3 is TGTGCCAGCTCAATACTAGCGGAGTTGGTCCAGTACTTC.